This TCR beta chain was retrieved from a study of T cell responses to AZD1222 COVID-19 vaccine. Libraries were prepared by immunoSEQ multiplex PCR; TCRdb keeps only in-frame clonotypes and omits some of them. The sample has approximately 160,000 clones; under 95% are singletons. V shed 3 bases and J shed 5 bases, with 14 bases lying between them. The CDR3 spans 14 residues. Per the germline V gene, CDR1 is SGHRS and CDR2 is YFSETQ. This material consisted of peripheral blood, taken on day 0 of AZD1222 vaccination. The sequence was obtained from an adult in good health. The chain has TRBV5-1 and TRBJ1-1; TRBD1 is a possible D gene (5 bases). The CDR3 DNA reads TGCGCCAGCAGCTGGGGGACGTTGGGAACTGAAGCTTTCTTT. Protein sequence: CASSWGTLGTEAFF.